Following are 13 T cell receptor beta chains from one sample sequenced in a study of cytomegalovirus exposure and HLA in healthy donors (dated by TCRdb to 2015 to 2018). The library was obtained by the immunoSEQ multiplex PCR assay. The multiplex PCR relied on a mix of 60 forward primers for TCR Vbeta segments and 13 reverse primers for TCR Jbeta segments. The table comes from immuneACCESS by way of TCRdb, which keeps in-frame sequences with V and J called. Part of the clones is missing from these tables; in studies checked, under half for an unresolved V gene and the rest for unknown reasons. The sample data list around 170,000 clones, and over 75% of these were observed just once. About 1.9% of the sample rests with the top ten. Specimen: PBMCs. The receptors come from a woman in her twenties or thirties in good health and CMV-seronegative.

The V gene is TRBV27, the J gene TRBJ1-5, with TRBD1 as a possible D gene (6 bases). The germline V gene has CDR1 MNHEY and CDR2 SMNVEV (reference sequence). V was clipped by 3 bases and J by 6 bases, with 9 bases between them. The CDR3 runs 13 residues. DNA for the CDR3: TGTGCCAGCAGTTTTCAGGGGAGTCAGCCCCAGCATTTT. Its translation is CASSFQGSQPQHF.

J is TRBJ1-2 and V is TRBV20-1; no reliable D call. This CDR3 is built from 9 residues. Trimming cost V 5 bases and J 5 bases, with 3 bases left between them. Germline V gene lookup returns CDR1 DFQATT and CDR2 SNEGSKA (reference sequence). The CDR3 here is CSAPYGYTF. As DNA, the CDR3 is TGCAGTGCTCCTTATGGCTACACCTTC.

The chain employs TRBV5-4 and TRBJ1-1; D unclear. This CDR3 has 15 residues. In germline, CDR1 is SGHNT, CDR2 YYREEE (reference sequence). Trimming cost V 0 bases and J 0 bases, with 9 bases left between them. This CDR3 is CASSLVRGMNTEAFF. CDR3 nucleotide sequence: TGTGCCAGCAGCTTGGTCCGGGGAATGAACACTGAAGCTTTCTTT.

The V and J genes are TRBV2 and TRBJ2-1; TRBD2 might be the D (5 bases). V lost 4 bases and J 4 bases, leaving 17 bases between the germline ends. From germline, CDR1 is SNHLY and CDR2 FYNNEI. CDR3 size: 16 residues. Here the CDR3 reads CASSATRLARYNEQFF. The CDR3 DNA is TGTGCCAGCAGTGCCACCCGGCTAGCCCGATACAATGAGCAGTTCTTC.

The chain combines TRBV29-1 with TRBJ1-6; D is perhaps TRBD1 (6 bases). Looked up from germline, CDR1 is SQVTM and CDR2 is ANQGSEA. The CDR3 has 13 amino acids. V gave up 8 bases and J gave up 5 bases, with 13 bases separating them. CDR3 residues: CSTKDSDNSPLHF. The CDR3 nucleotides read TGCAGCACCAAGGACAGCGATAATTCACCCCTCCACTTT.

The rearrangement links TRBV19 to TRBJ1-5; TRBD1 matches at 9 bases. The germline V gene encodes CDR1 LNHDA and CDR2 SQIVND (reference sequence). The V gene end was trimmed by 7 bases and the J gene end by 2 bases; junction bases not matched to a gene: 12. This CDR3 is 17 amino acids long. This CDR3 reads CASKYSWTGAGNQPQHF. DNA of the CDR3: TGTGCCAGTAAGTATTCGTGGACAGGGGCGGGCAATCAGCCCCAGCATTTT.

V gene TRBV11-2 combines with J gene TRBJ1-1; maybe TRBD1 (6 bases). The CDR3 is 15 residues long. Trimming removed 3 bases from V and 3 bases from J, with 14 bases in between. Germline-derived CDR1 and CDR2 are SGHAT and FQNNGV. The CDR3 loop is CASSFRTVGDTEAFF. As DNA, the CDR3 is TGTGCCAGCAGCTTCCGGACAGTCGGGGACACTGAAGCTTTCTTT.

This sequence joins TRBV29-1 and TRBJ2-2; 11 positions match TRBD2. V dropped 6 bases and J dropped 0; count of bases not matched to a gene: 9. This CDR3 is built from 17 residues. CDR1 SQVTM and CDR2 ANQGSEA come from the germline V gene. The chain's CDR3 is CSVGALAGGTNTGELFF. CDR3 coding DNA: TGCAGCGTGGGGGCGCTAGCGGGGGGAACGAACACCGGGGAGCTGTTTTTT.

V is TRBV5-4 and J is TRBJ2-3; TRBD2 agrees at 7 bases. Germline trimming cut 3 bases from V and 2 bases from J; bases unmatched to any gene: 12. This CDR3 comprises 17 residues. The germline CDR1 and CDR2 sequences are SGHNT and YYREEE (reference sequence). The CDR3, as DNA: TGTGCCAGCAGCTCCCAATCCCGACTAGCCGTCACAGATACGCAGTATTTT. This gives the protein CASSSQSRLAVTDTQYF.

The chain recombines TRBV7-9 with TRBJ2-7, with a possible D match to TRBD1 (5 bases). CDR1 SEHNR and CDR2 FQNEAQ come from the germline V gene (reference sequence). The CDR3 contains 13 residues. Trimming removed 1 base from V and 2 bases from J, with 6 bases in between. CDR3 coding DNA: TGTGCCAGCAGCTTAGGACAGCCCTACGAGCAGTACTTC. It is translated as CASSLGQPYEQYF.

The chain is built from TRBV29-1 and TRBJ2-2; 9 positions agree with TRBD1. The V gene end was trimmed by 7 bases and the J gene end by 6 bases; junction bases not matched to a gene: 3. The CDR3 extends over 12 amino acids. The V gene's germline CDR1 is SQVTM and CDR2 ANQGSEA. The CDR3 nucleotides are TGCAGCGCGGGACAGGGCGCCGGGGAGCTGTTTTTT. As protein: CSAGQGAGELFF.

This clone appeared a single time. The chain uses TRBV23-1 and TRBJ2-6; 7 bases map to TRBD1. TRBV23-1 is reported as an ORF; its role is uncertain. V was clipped by 2 bases and J by 0 bases; unmatched bases: 13. The CDR3 consists of 20 residues. DNA of the CDR3: TGCGCCAGCAGTCAAGTGAGGGAGACAGGGAGAATCTCTGGGGCCAACGTCCTGACTTTC. Protein: CASSQVRETGRISGANVLTF.

This clone was seen a few times. The germline gene is not matched at one end of the junction; a read error may be the cause. The J gene is TRBJ2-3, the V gene TRBV7-7; D is ambiguous. CDR3 length: 13 residues. Per the germline V gene, CDR1 is SSHAT and CDR2 is FNYEAQ (reference sequence). CDR3 DNA: TGTGCTAGCAGCGAGACTGGCACAGATACGCAGTATTTT. Protein sequence: CASSETGTDTQYF.